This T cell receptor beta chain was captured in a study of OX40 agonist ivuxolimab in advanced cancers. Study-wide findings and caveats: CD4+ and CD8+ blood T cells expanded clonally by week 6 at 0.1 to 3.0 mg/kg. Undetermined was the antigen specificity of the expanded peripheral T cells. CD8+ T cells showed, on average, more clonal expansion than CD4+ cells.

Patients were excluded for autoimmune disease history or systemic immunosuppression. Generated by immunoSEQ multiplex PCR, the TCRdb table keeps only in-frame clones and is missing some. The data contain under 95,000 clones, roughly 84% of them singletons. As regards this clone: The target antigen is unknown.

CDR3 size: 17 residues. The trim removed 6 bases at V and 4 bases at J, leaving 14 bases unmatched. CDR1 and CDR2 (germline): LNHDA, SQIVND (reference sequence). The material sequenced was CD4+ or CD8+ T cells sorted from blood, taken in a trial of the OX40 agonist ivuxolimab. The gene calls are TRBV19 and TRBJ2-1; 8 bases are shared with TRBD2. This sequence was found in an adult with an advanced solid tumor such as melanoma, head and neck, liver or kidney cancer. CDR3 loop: CASSLLAEGRRYNEQFF. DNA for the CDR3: TGTGCCAGTAGCCTACTAGCGGAGGGCCGGCGTTACAATGAGCAGTTCTTC.